Included here is one T cell receptor beta chain sequence, with context. This entry belongs to a study of PD-L1 blockade in urothelial cancer. Study at large: It was around 2014 that patients started atezolizumab at 1,200 mg intravenously every 3 weeks. The median T cell count in blood samples was more than 110,000. Analyses used blood from 3 weeks (second dose) and 6 weeks after treatment start.

Every PCR received spiked-in synthetic TCR analog templates. Profiled with immunoSEQ multiplex PCR; TCRdb holds only in-frame clones, not every one. The table includes nearly 50,000 clones, approximately 85% detected once. Time point reported: peripheral blood 6 weeks after treatment start. This receptor was identified in a man between 45 and 60 years old with urothelial cancer. Sequencing used PBMCs, obtained around atezolizumab (anti-PD-L1) treatment.

The CDR3 protein is CASSLRDRGRNEQFF. DNA of the CDR3: TGTGCCAGCAGCTTAAGGGACAGGGGTCGGAATGAGCAGTTCTTC. The chain has TRBV5-4 and TRBJ2-1; TRBD1 aligns across 10 bases. J was trimmed by 7 bases and V by 2 bases; bases with no gene match: 6. CDR1 SGHNT and CDR2 YYREEE come from the germline V gene (reference sequence). This CDR3 spans 15 amino acids.